The next 32 T cell receptor beta chains were all read from a single sample in a study of beta chain features in type 1 diabetes. Study conclusions and caveats: When Type 1 diabetes patients were examined, their TCRB CDR3s proved moderately but significantly shorter in all four CD4+ subsets.

Expressed TCRB transcripts were sequenced because the entire RNA isolate underwent reverse transcription. Produced via immunoSEQ multiplex PCR; TCRdb's table is partial and in-frame only. The sample holds some 250,000 clones; approximately 10% are singletons and the top ten take over 0.015%. For these receptors, no antigen is known. Sample: naive CD4+ T cells from blood. Every receptor here comes from a man between 25 and 39 years old with type 1 diabetes.

This clone appeared a few times. The chain couples TRBV7-9 to TRBJ1-2; D is unclear. The germline V and J ends were trimmed by 5 bases and 4 bases, with 17 bases remaining between them. The CDR3 totals 15 residues. Germline V lookup: CDR1 SEHNR, CDR2 FQNEAQ (reference sequence). This CDR3 is CASSPPEGLGYGYTF. The CDR3 DNA is TGTGCCAGCAGCCCCCCGGAGGGCTTGGGCTATGGCTACACCTTC. Filled out from reference TRBV7-9 and TRBJ1-2, the complete variable domain reads DTGVSQNPRHKITKRGQNVTFRCDPISEHNRLYWYRQTLGQGPEFLTYFQNEAQLEKSRLLSDRFSAERPKGSFSTLEIQRTEQGDSAMYLCASSPPEGLGYGYTFGSGTRLTVV.

V is TRBV5-1 and J is TRBJ2-2; 7 bases are a match to TRBD2. Germline assignment: CDR1 SGHRS and CDR2 YFSETQ. The length of the CDR3 is 14 residues. V shed 7 bases and J 2 bases; nucleotides not matched to a gene: 5. The CDR3 DNA follows: TGCGCCAGCGGGAGGGCAGGAAACACCGGGGAGCTGTTTTTT. It specifies CASGRAGNTGELFF.

V and J are TRBV28 and TRBJ2-5; tentative D call: TRBD2 (5 bases). The V end was cut by 4 bases, the J end by 5 bases, with 17 bases between. The length of the CDR3 is 15 residues. Germline-derived CDR1 and CDR2 are MDHEN and SYDVKM. CDR3 nucleotides: TGTGCCAGCAGTTCACAAATGAGGGCACGGGAGACCCAGTACTTC. Its protein is CASSSQMRARETQYF.

This clone appeared a few times. This chain connects TRBV28 to TRBJ2-7; the D gene is possibly TRBD2 (5 bases). Germline values: CDR1 MDHEN, CDR2 SYDVKM. The V end lost 7 bases, the J end lost 2 bases, and 15 bases lay between the germline ends. The CDR3 is 14 residues long. CDR3 in amino acids: CASTIGFGTYEQYF. CDR3 sequence (DNA): TGTGCCAGCACCATTGGGTTCGGGACCTACGAGCAGTACTTC.

The chain carries TRBV28 and TRBJ2-3, with 11 bases identical to TRBD2. The CDR3 covers 16 residues. With V trimmed by 8 bases and J by 9 bases, 16 bases remained unmatched. Germline V lookup: CDR1 MDHEN, CDR2 SYDVKM. CDR3 sequence reads: CASGSSSSGGFLTQYF. CDR3 nucleotide sequence: TGTGCCAGCGGGTCATCTTCTAGCGGGGGGTTCTTAACGCAGTATTTT.

The chain employs TRBV5-1 and TRBJ2-3, with 10 bases aligning to TRBD2. The V and J ends lost 4 bases and 2 bases, in that order; junction bases with no gene match: 10. The CDR3 spans 17 residues. CDR1 is SGHRS, CDR2 YFSETQ, per germline. Here the CDR3 reads CASSRYLLAGTTDTQYF. The CDR3 DNA is TGCGCCAGCAGCCGATATTTACTAGCGGGGACCACAGATACGCAGTATTTT.

This clone occurred a few times. The chain couples TRBV7-2 to TRBJ1-6; D ambiguous. V dropped 7 bases and J dropped 2 bases, with 18 bases sitting between them. In germline, CDR1 is SGHTA, CDR2 FQGNSA. The CDR3 spans 17 residues. The CDR3 bases are TGTGCCAGCACTCTGGCCGTTCGGGTACCCTATAATTCACCCCTCCACTTT. It encodes CASTLAVRVPYNSPLHF.

V gene TRBV5-1 combines with J gene TRBJ2-5; 10 bases match TRBD1. Trimming took 4 bases from V and 4 from J; bases not matched to a gene: 7. The length of the CDR3 is 15 residues. CDR1 and CDR2 from the germline V gene are SGHRS and YFSETQ. This CDR3 reads CASSAAGTGVETQYF. In DNA form, the CDR3 reads TGCGCCAGCAGCGCCGCCGGGACAGGGGTAGAGACCCAGTACTTC. The full variable domain, rest sourced from reference TRBV5-1 and TRBJ2-5, is KAGVTQTPRYLIKTRGQQVTLSCSPISGHRSVSWYQQTPGQGLQFLFEYFSETQRNKGNFPGRFSGRQFSNSRSEMNVSTLELGDSALYLCASSAAGTGVETQYFGPGTRLLVL.

This sequence joins TRBV9 and TRBJ1-5; D uncertain. CDR3 length equals 15 residues. Germline CDR1 is SGDLS and CDR2 is YYNGEE. With 0 bases removed from V and 1 base from J, the gap between germline ends came to 8 bases. The CDR3 here is CASSVGQSSNQPQHF. In nucleotides, the CDR3 is TGTGCCAGCAGCGTAGGGCAGTCGAGCAATCAGCCCCAGCATTTT.

CDR3 sequence reads: CASSVEAGKQYF. The DNA for the CDR3 is TGTGCCAGCAGCGTAGAAGCGGGGAAGCAGTATTTT. The V call is TRBV9, the J call TRBJ2-3; 7 bases map to TRBD2. The V gene's germline CDR1 is SGDLS and CDR2 YYNGEE. The CDR3 is 12 amino acids. V gave up 0 bases and J gave up 11 bases; unmatched junction bases: 3.

The chain is built from TRBV5-1 and TRBJ1-2; possibly TRBD1 for D (5 bases). This CDR3 has 15 residues. Germline assignment: CDR1 SGHRS and CDR2 YFSETQ. Trimming pared 1 base from V and 6 bases from J, leaving 16 bases between. CDR3 in DNA: TGCGCCAGCAGCTTGATTGGGGCGGCCCCGGATGGCTACACCTTC. It encodes CASSLIGAAPDGYTF.

The rearrangement links TRBV5-4 to TRBJ2-3, with TRBD2 matching 10 bases. CDR1 is SGHNT, CDR2 YYREEE, per germline (reference sequence). This CDR3 is built from 16 residues. V shed 0 bases, J shed 2 bases, and the junction held 3 bases outside the gene matches. The CDR3 bases are TGTGCCAGCAGCTTGGCTAGCGGGGGCTTCACAGATACGCAGTATTTT. It encodes CASSLASGGFTDTQYF.

This chain uses TRBV7-6 with TRBJ2-7; perhaps TRBD2 as D (5 bases). Germline values: CDR1 SGHVS, CDR2 FNYEAQ. Deletions cut 3 bases from V and 5 bases from J, with 11 bases between. The CDR3 runs to 13 residues. The CDR3 region is CASSFILAHEQYF. The CDR3 nucleotides are TGTGCCAGCAGCTTTATTCTAGCCCACGAGCAGTACTTC.

V usage is TRBV7-9 and J usage is TRBJ1-4, with TRBD1 as a possible D gene (5 bases). Trimming left V 4 bases short and J 5 bases short, with 11 bases between. Germline-derived CDR1 and CDR2 are SEHNR and FQNEAQ (reference sequence). CDR3 length equals 14 residues. This chain's CDR3 is CASSSTAGNEKLFF. CDR3 nucleotide sequence: TGTGCCAGCAGCTCTACAGCAGGGAATGAAAAACTGTTTTTT.

This clone was counted a few times. The same CDR3 also results from other DNA sequences found in this sample. The chain recombines TRBV9 with TRBJ2-3; 9 bases agree with TRBD2. The CDR3 contains 15 residues. The germline V gene encodes CDR1 SGDLS and CDR2 YYNGEE. V was clipped by 0 bases and J by 3 bases; unmatched bases: 2. CDR3 in amino acids: CASSVGLAGTDTQYF. The CDR3 coding sequence is TGTGCCAGCAGCGTAGGGCTAGCGGGAACAGATACGCAGTATTTT.

The chain combines TRBV7-2 with TRBJ1-1; TRBD1 aligns across 8 bases. Germline trimming cut 5 bases from V and 4 bases from J; bases unmatched to any gene: 6. The CDR3 runs 14 residues. Per the germline V gene, CDR1 is SGHTA and CDR2 is FQGNSA. The chain's CDR3 is CASSVQGGGTEAFF. The CDR3 nucleotides read TGTGCCAGCAGCGTACAGGGGGGGGGCACTGAAGCTTTCTTT.

This clone was counted between two and nine times. The chain joins TRBV7-2 to TRBJ2-3; no reliable D call. The V gene lost 5 bases and the J gene lost 6 bases, with 15 bases spanning the gap. Looked up from germline, CDR1 is SGHTA and CDR2 is FQGNSA. This CDR3 is 14 amino acids long. CDR3 DNA sequence: TGTGCCAGCAGCCTCGTGGTAGTCCGGGATACGCAGTATTTT. Translated, it gives CASSLVVVRDTQYF.

The chain couples TRBV4-2 to TRBJ1-5, with D possibly TRBD1 on 5 matching bases. Trimming pared 1 base from V and 5 bases from J, leaving 21 bases between. The CDR3 runs to 18 residues. CDR1 is LGHNA, CDR2 YNFKEQ, per germline. The CDR3 DNA is TGTGCCAGCAGCCAAGTTATTCATGGAGGGACGCACTATCAGCCCCAGCATTTT. Translating it yields CASSQVIHGGTHYQPQHF.

This clone has more than one count but fewer than ten. J is TRBJ1-2 and V is TRBV18, with 7 bases fitting TRBD1. This CDR3 comprises 15 residues. V shed 5 bases and J 4 bases; nucleotides not matched to a gene: 10. Germline V gene lookup returns CDR1 KGHSH and CDR2 LQKENI. CDR3 loop: CASSSWTGKAYGYTF. The CDR3 DNA is TGTGCCAGCTCATCGTGGACAGGCAAGGCCTATGGCTACACCTTC.

This sequence joins TRBV6-6 and TRBJ1-2; tentatively, D is TRBD1 (5 bases). Germline V CDR1 and CDR2: MNHNY, SVGAGI (reference sequence). V dropped 6 bases and J dropped 2 bases, with 10 bases sitting between them. CDR3 length: 13 amino acids. The CDR3 nucleotides are TGTGCCAGCAGCCGGGACTTGAACTATGGCTACACCTTC. Translated: CASSRDLNYGYTF.

This clone has a handful of counts. The V call is TRBV4-1, the J call TRBJ2-2; TRBD1 aligns across 8 bases. The CDR3 is 16 amino acids. The J segment lost 2 bases and the V segment lost 6 bases, leaving 8 bases of the junction unmatched. Germline CDR1 is MGHRA and CDR2 is YSYEKL. CDR3 DNA sequence: TGCGCCAGCAGACAGCAGGGGACAGGCAACACCGGGGAGCTGTTTTTT. As protein: CASRQQGTGNTGELFF.

The sample holds a few counts of this clone. This chain uses TRBV9 with TRBJ2-1, with D possibly matching TRBD2 (5 bases). Trimming took 2 bases from V and 0 from J, leaving 12 bases between them. Germline V gene data show CDR1 as SGDLS and CDR2 as YYNGEE. This CDR3 spans 16 amino acids. The CDR3 loop is CASSVGLTSSYNEQFF. CDR3 DNA sequence: TGTGCCAGCAGCGTTGGACTTACGAGCTCCTACAATGAGCAGTTCTTC.

The rearrangement links TRBV6-6 to TRBJ1-6; 7 nucleotides align to TRBD1. The CDR3 runs to 13 residues. Germline V gives CDR1 MNHNY, CDR2 SVGAGI (reference sequence). J was trimmed by 10 bases and V by 6 bases; bases with no gene match: 6. CDR3 sequence reads: CASSHTGESPLHF. In DNA form, the CDR3 reads TGTGCCAGCAGCCACACAGGGGAATCACCCCTCCACTTT.

V and J are TRBV5-4 and TRBJ1-1; 7 bases align to TRBD1. Germline V gene data show CDR1 as SGHNT and CDR2 as YYREEE (reference sequence). There are 14 residues in the CDR3. The V and J ends lost 4 bases and 1 base, in that order; junction bases with no gene match: 4. The CDR3: CASSPWTGNTEAFF. As DNA, the CDR3 is TGTGCCAGCAGCCCATGGACAGGGAACACTGAAGCTTTCTTT.

This clone was found a few times. The CDR3 loop reads CASSQATGVDQPQHF. In DNA, the CDR3 is TGCGCCAGCAGCCAAGCGACAGGGGTAGATCAGCCCCAGCATTTT. This chain joins TRBV4-1 and TRBJ1-5; 8 nucleotides agree with TRBD1. V lost 1 base and J lost 5; bases outside the gene matches: 4. Looked up from germline, CDR1 is MGHRA and CDR2 is YSYEKL. This CDR3 has 15 amino acids.

This clone occurred a few times. V usage is TRBV5-4 and J usage is TRBJ1-1; unclear D gene. CDR1 SGHNT and CDR2 YYREEE come from the germline V gene (reference sequence). The V end was cut by 4 bases, the J end by 0 bases, with 13 bases between. The CDR3 runs to 15 residues. CDR3 loop: CASSEKETLNTEAFF. The CDR3 DNA follows: TGTGCCAGCAGCGAAAAGGAGACTTTGAACACTGAAGCTTTCTTT.

This clone was seen more than once but under ten times. The V call is TRBV9, the J call TRBJ2-1, with a weak D call TRBD2 (5 bases). Between the trimmed V and J ends, which lost 0 bases and 5 bases, there was a span of 9 bases. Germline CDR1 is SGDLS and CDR2 is YYNGEE. This CDR3 spans 14 amino acids. In DNA form, the CDR3 reads TGTGCCAGCAGCGTAGTAGGAGGTAACAATGAGCAGTTCTTC. As protein: CASSVVGGNNEQFF.

Only a few counts were recorded for this clone. This chain uses TRBV6-6 with TRBJ1-1; D possibly corresponds to TRBD1 (5 bases). Germline loops: CDR1 MNHNY, CDR2 SVGAGI (reference sequence). V lost 6 bases and J lost 10, with 12 bases in between. CDR3 length: 11 amino acids. DNA of the CDR3: TGTGCCAGCAGGTCCCAGGGCGTAGCTTTCTTT. This sequence encodes CASRSQGVAFF.

This clone was detected a few times. The chain couples TRBV7-8 to TRBJ2-7; the match to TRBD2 covers 11 bases. This CDR3 has 17 residues. Losses at the gene ends were 1 base for V and 0 bases for J; bases not matched to a gene: 5. Germline-derived CDR1 and CDR2 are SGHVS and FQNEAQ. CDR3: CASSLVAGGLSSYEQYF. In nucleotides, the CDR3 is TGTGCCAGCAGCTTAGTAGCGGGGGGGCTAAGCTCCTACGAGCAGTACTTC.

The V gene is TRBV28, the J gene TRBJ2-7; the D is unclear. From germline, CDR1 is MDHEN and CDR2 SYDVKM. V was trimmed by 3 bases and J by 6 bases, leaving 12 bases between them. The CDR3 runs to 13 residues. CDR3 sequence: CASSLPLGPEQYF. The CDR3 DNA reads as TGTGCCAGCAGTTTGCCGCTGGGCCCCGAGCAGTACTTC.

Only a few counts were recorded for this clone. V is TRBV29-1 and J is TRBJ2-7; D is ambiguous. Trimming pared 4 bases from V and 0 bases from J, leaving 10 bases between. The CDR3 extends over 13 amino acids. The germline V gene has CDR1 SQVTM and CDR2 ANQGSEA. As DNA, the CDR3 is TGCAGCGTTGGAACGTCGAGCTCCTACGAGCAGTACTTC. Its translation is CSVGTSSSYEQYF.

This clone was seen more than once but under ten times. The V gene is TRBV27, the J gene TRBJ1-1, with TRBD1 matching 7 bases. After removal of 8 bases from V and 6 bases from J, the junction contained 9 bases not matched to a gene. CDR3 length: 13 residues. Germline V lookup: CDR1 MNHEY, CDR2 SMNVEV (reference sequence). The CDR3 DNA sequence: TGTGCCAGCCGAAAACAGGGGAGGCCTGAAGCTTTCTTT. Translated: CASRKQGRPEAFF.